The rows below give T cell receptor beta chains drawn from one sample of a study of regulatory T cells in long-lasting Graves disease. A single record per CDR3 protein comes from TCRdb applying MiXCR to the multiplex PCR reads. The data contain 310,000 or so distinct CDR3 sequences, around 20% of them seen just once; the ten biggest clones take up approximately 60%. Sequencing was performed on peripheral blood mononuclear cells (PBMCs), taken when the disease was refractory, from a patient treated with antithyroid drugs. These receptors originate from a female donor with Graves disease. The CDR3 runs from the conserved cysteine through the conserved F or W. D genes are given only for firm matches. The size of a clone is reported for some rows only, either as once, few or many, or as a class for expanded clones.

len: 15; v_gene: TRBV10-3; d_gene: TRBD1; j_gene: TRBJ1-1; abundance: .; CDR3aa: CAISAAGQGLAEAFF; CDR3nt: TGTGCCATCAGTGCGGCGGGACAGGGGCTCGCTGAAGCTTTCTTT
len: 15; v_gene: TRBV19; d_gene: TRBD1; j_gene: TRBJ1-5; abundance: .; CDR3aa: CASRAGRGSNQPQHF; CDR3nt: TGTGCCAGTAGGGCCGGCAGGGGGAGCAATCAGCCCCAGCATTTT
len: 15; v_gene: TRBV5-1; d_gene: .; j_gene: TRBJ1-1; abundance: many; CDR3aa: CASSWVGRTGTEAFF; CDR3nt: TGCGCCAGCAGCTGGGTGGGGAGGACCGGCACTGAAGCTTTCTTT
len: 13; v_gene: TRBV9; d_gene: .; j_gene: TRBJ2-7; abundance: many; CDR3aa: CASSPDGTYEQYF; CDR3nt: TGTGCCAGCAGCCCGGACGGGACCTACGAGCAGTACTTC
len: 13; v_gene: TRBV11-3; d_gene: .; j_gene: TRBJ1-1; abundance: .; CDR3aa: CASSLQQNTEAFF; CDR3nt: TGTGCCAGCAGCTTACAACAGAACACTGAAGCTTTCTTT
len: 16; v_gene: TRBV7-9; d_gene: .; j_gene: TRBJ2-5; abundance: .; CDR3aa: CASTSSPKGWQETQYF; CDR3nt: TGTGCCAGCACTTCATCCCCCAAGGGGTGGCAAGAGACCCAGTACTTC
len: 14; v_gene: TRBV7-8; d_gene: .; j_gene: TRBJ1-2; abundance: many; CDR3aa: CASSLGRGNYGYTF; CDR3nt: TGTGCCAGCAGCTTAGGTCGGGGGAACTATGGCTACACCTTC
len: 12; v_gene: TRBV20-1; d_gene: .; j_gene: TRBJ1-5; abundance: many; CDR3aa: CSAETGNQPQHF; CDR3nt: TGCAGTGCTGAGACGGGGAATCAGCCCCAGCATTTT
len: 16; v_gene: TRBV7-2; d_gene: .; j_gene: TRBJ2-7; abundance: many; CDR3aa: CASSLVTRRQSYEQYF; CDR3nt: TGTGCCAGCAGCTTAGTTACCAGGAGACAATCCTACGAGCAGTACTTC
len: 15; v_gene: TRBV14; d_gene: TRBD1; j_gene: TRBJ1-1; abundance: few; CDR3aa: CASSTPQGVNTEAFF; CDR3nt: TGTGCCAGCTCCACCCCCCAGGGGGTCAACACTGAAGCTTTCTTT
len: 14; v_gene: TRBV29-1; d_gene: .; j_gene: TRBJ2-2; abundance: .; CDR3aa: CSVEGDGNTGELFF; CDR3nt: TGCAGCGTTGAAGGGGACGGGAACACCGGGGAGCTGTTTTTT
len: 15; v_gene: TRBV28; d_gene: .; j_gene: TRBJ2-2; abundance: few; CDR3aa: CASDGLSSGTGELFF; CDR3nt: TGTGCCAGCGACGGACTTTCATCGGGCACCGGGGAGCTGTTTTTT
len: 15; v_gene: TRBV7-3; d_gene: .; j_gene: TRBJ2-2; abundance: .; CDR3aa: CASSLGIPPTGELFF; CDR3nt: TGTGCCAGCAGCTTAGGTATCCCCCCCACCGGGGAGCTGTTTTTT
len: 14; v_gene: TRBV11-2; d_gene: .; j_gene: TRBJ2-5; abundance: many; CDR3aa: CASSPRGAGETQYF; CDR3nt: TGTGCCAGCAGCCCACGGGGGGCGGGGGAGACCCAGTACTTC
len: 17; v_gene: TRBV5-5; d_gene: .; j_gene: TRBJ1-5; abundance: .; CDR3aa: CASSLALGAATDQPQHF; CDR3nt: TGTGCCAGCAGCTTGGCTTTGGGGGCAGCGACAGATCAGCCCCAGCATTTT
len: 14; v_gene: TRBV18; d_gene: .; j_gene: TRBJ1-1; abundance: .; CDR3aa: CASPEDTVNTEAFF; CDR3nt: TGTGCCAGCCCCGAGGACACCGTGAACACTGAAGCTTTCTTT
len: 13; v_gene: TRBV30; d_gene: .; j_gene: TRBJ1-1; abundance: few; CDR3aa: CAWKDSPNTEAFF; CDR3nt: TGTGCCTGGAAAGACAGCCCGAACACTGAAGCTTTCTTT
len: 16; v_gene: TRBV19; d_gene: .; j_gene: TRBJ1-6; abundance: .; CDR3aa: CASSPGDLSYNSPLHF; CDR3nt: TGTGCCAGTAGCCCGGGGGATTTGTCCTATAATTCACCCCTCCACTTT
len: 13; v_gene: TRBV29-1; d_gene: .; j_gene: TRBJ1-1; abundance: .; CDR3aa: CSVGTTWNTEAFF; CDR3nt: TGCAGCGTTGGGACCACGTGGAACACTGAAGCTTTCTTT
len: 12; v_gene: TRBV10-2; d_gene: TRBD1; j_gene: TRBJ1-6; abundance: .; CDR3aa: CASGQGGQPLHF; CDR3nt: TGCGCCAGCGGACAGGGCGGCCAGCCCCTCCACTTT
len: 14; v_gene: TRBV19; d_gene: .; j_gene: TRBJ2-7; abundance: few; CDR3aa: CASSSQLGNYEQYF; CDR3nt: TGTGCCAGTAGTTCGCAACTAGGAAACTACGAGCAGTACTTC
len: 15; v_gene: TRBV19; d_gene: .; j_gene: TRBJ2-7; abundance: few; CDR3aa: CASSPLAMGVNEQYF; CDR3nt: TGTGCCAGTAGTCCCCTAGCGATGGGGGTGAACGAGCAGTACTTC
len: 13; v_gene: TRBV6-1; d_gene: .; j_gene: TRBJ2-7; abundance: few; CDR3aa: CASRADGTYEQYF; CDR3nt: TGTGCCAGCAGGGCAGACGGGACCTACGAGCAGTACTTC
len: 17; v_gene: TRBV7-2; d_gene: .; j_gene: TRBJ1-6; abundance: .; CDR3aa: CASSLGRRGRAESPLHF; CDR3nt: TGTGCCAGCAGCTTAGGGAGGAGGGGCAGGGCGGAATCACCCCTCCACTTT
len: 20; v_gene: TRBV10-3; d_gene: TRBD1; j_gene: TRBJ2-1; abundance: .; CDR3aa: CAISESRQGILGDGGNEQFF; CDR3nt: TGTGCCATCAGTGAGTCGAGACAGGGGATCCTAGGCGACGGAGGCAATGAGCAGTTCTTC
len: 16; v_gene: TRBV4-1; d_gene: TRBD2; j_gene: TRBJ2-7; abundance: .; CDR3aa: CASSQGASGNNYEQYF; CDR3nt: TGCGCCAGCAGCCAAGGAGCTAGCGGGAACAACTACGAGCAGTACTTC
len: 12; v_gene: TRBV5-1; d_gene: TRBD2; j_gene: TRBJ2-7; abundance: .; CDR3aa: CASSGGGREQYF; CDR3nt: TGCGCCAGCAGCGGGGGGGGGAGAGAGCAGTACTTC
len: 14; v_gene: TRBV3-1; d_gene: .; j_gene: TRBJ2-7; abundance: few; CDR3aa: CASSFALDSYEQYF; CDR3nt: TGTGCCAGCAGCTTCGCCCTTGACTCTTACGAGCAGTACTTC
len: 12; v_gene: TRBV20-1; d_gene: .; j_gene: TRBJ2-7; abundance: few; CDR3aa: CSASFQNYEQYF; CDR3nt: TGCAGTGCTAGTTTCCAAAACTACGAGCAGTACTTC
len: 17; v_gene: TRBV5-1; d_gene: .; j_gene: TRBJ1-1; abundance: .; CDR3aa: CASSKLTGLDVETEAFF; CDR3nt: TGCGCCAGCAGCAAGCTCACAGGTTTAGACGTGGAAACTGAAGCTTTCTTT
len: 14; v_gene: TRBV20-1; d_gene: TRBD2; j_gene: TRBJ2-7; abundance: many; CDR3aa: CSARDLTSGYEQYF; CDR3nt: TGCAGTGCTAGAGACCTGACTAGCGGGTACGAGCAGTACTTC